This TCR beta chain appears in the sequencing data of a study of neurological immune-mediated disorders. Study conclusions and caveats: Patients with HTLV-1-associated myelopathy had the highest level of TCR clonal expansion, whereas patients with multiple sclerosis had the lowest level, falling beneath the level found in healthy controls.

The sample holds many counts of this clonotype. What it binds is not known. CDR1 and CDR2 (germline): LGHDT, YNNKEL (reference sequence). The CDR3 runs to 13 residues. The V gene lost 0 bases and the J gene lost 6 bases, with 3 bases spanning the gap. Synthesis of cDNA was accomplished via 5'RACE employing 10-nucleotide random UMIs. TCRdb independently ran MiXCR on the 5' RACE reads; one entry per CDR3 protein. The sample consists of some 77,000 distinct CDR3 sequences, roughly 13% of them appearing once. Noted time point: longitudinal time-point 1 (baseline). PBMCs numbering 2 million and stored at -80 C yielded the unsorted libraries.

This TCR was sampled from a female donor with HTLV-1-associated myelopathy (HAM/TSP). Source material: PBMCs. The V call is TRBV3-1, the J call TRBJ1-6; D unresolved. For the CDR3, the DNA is TGTGCCAGCAGCCAAGATCGTAATTCACCCCTCCACTTT. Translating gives CASSQDRNSPLHF.